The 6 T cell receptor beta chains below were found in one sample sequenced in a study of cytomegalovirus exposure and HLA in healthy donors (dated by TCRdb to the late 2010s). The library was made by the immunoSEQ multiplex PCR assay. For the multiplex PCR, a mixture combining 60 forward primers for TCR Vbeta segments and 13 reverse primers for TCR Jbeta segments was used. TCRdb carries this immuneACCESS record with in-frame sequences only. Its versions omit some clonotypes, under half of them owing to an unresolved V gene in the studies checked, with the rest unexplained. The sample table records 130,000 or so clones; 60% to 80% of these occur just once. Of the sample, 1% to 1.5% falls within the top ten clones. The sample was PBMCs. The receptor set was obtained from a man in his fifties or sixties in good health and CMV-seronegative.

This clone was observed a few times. The CDR3 is CASSLGSQFANEQFF. DNA for the CDR3: TGTGCCAGCAGCTTGGGTAGCCAGTTTGCCAATGAGCAGTTCTTC. This sequence joins TRBV5-6 and TRBJ2-1; D uncertain. Germline V gene data show CDR1 as SGHDT and CDR2 as YYEEEE. V lost 0 bases and J lost 6, with 13 bases in between. This CDR3 region has 15 residues.

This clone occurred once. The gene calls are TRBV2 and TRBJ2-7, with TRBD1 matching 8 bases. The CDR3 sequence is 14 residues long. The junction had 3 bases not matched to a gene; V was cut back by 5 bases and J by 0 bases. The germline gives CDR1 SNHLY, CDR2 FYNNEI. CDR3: CASSWTGSSYEQYF. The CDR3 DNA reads TGTGCCAGCAGTTGGACAGGGAGCTCCTACGAGCAGTACTTC.

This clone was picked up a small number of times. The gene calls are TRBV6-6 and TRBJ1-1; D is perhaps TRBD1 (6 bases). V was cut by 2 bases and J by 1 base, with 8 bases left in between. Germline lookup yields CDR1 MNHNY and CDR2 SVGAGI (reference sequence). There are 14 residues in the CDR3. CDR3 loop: CASSYQGTNTEAFF. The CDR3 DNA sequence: TGTGCCAGCAGTTACCAGGGGACGAACACTGAAGCTTTCTTT.

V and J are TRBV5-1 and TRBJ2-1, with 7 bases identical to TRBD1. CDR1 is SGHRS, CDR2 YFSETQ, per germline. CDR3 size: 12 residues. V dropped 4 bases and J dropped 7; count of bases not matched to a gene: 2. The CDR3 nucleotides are TGCGCCAGCAGCCTGACAGGGAATGAGCAGTTCTTC. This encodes CASSLTGNEQFF.

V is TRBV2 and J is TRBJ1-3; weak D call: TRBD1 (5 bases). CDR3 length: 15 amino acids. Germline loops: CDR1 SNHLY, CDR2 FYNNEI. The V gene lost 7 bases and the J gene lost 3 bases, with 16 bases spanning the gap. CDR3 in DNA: TGTGCCAGCATTCAGGGTCTCGCGAATGGAAACACCATATATTTT. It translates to CASIQGLANGNTIYF.

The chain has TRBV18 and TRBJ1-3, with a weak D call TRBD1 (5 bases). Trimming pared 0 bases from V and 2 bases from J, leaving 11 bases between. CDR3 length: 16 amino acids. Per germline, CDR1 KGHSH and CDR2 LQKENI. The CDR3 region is CASSPPSRAAGNTIYF. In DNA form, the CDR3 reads TGTGCCAGCTCACCACCGTCCAGGGCAGCTGGAAACACCATATATTTT. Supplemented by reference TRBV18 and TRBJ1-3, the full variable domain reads NAGVMQNPRHLVRRRGQEARLRCSPMKGHSHVYWYRQLPEEGLKFMVYLQKENIIDESGMPKERFSAEFPKEGPSILRIQQVVRGDSAAYFCASSPPSRAAGNTIYFGEGSWLTVV.